This entry features one T cell receptor (beta chain) sequence. Its specificity is unknown. Using immunoSEQ multiplex PCR, the repertoire was profiled, and TCRdb retains in-frame clones only, with some absent. The sample includes 69,000 or so clones, about 85% of them seen just once. The sample comes from a study of T cell responses to AZD1222 COVID-19 vaccine. V lost 0 bases and J lost 9; bases outside the gene matches: 12. The CDR3 runs 16 residues. Germline V lookup: CDR1 SGDLS, CDR2 YYNGEE. The study's findings and limits: Unmutated variant regions are reportedly targeted by nearly half of spike-specific TCRs. Females made up more of the donors, who were largely white British, and clonal diversity may have come out too low.

Here the sequenced sample was peripheral blood, taken 28 days after the second AZD1222 dose. The TCR comes from an adult who received the AZD1222 COVID-19 vaccine. The chain has TRBV9 and TRBJ1-3; 7 positions match TRBD1. Written as DNA, the CDR3 is TGTGCCAGCAGCGTAGTTGGAGAGGGGGCCGGCAGCACCATATATTTT. Amino acid sequence: CASSVVGEGAGSTIYF.